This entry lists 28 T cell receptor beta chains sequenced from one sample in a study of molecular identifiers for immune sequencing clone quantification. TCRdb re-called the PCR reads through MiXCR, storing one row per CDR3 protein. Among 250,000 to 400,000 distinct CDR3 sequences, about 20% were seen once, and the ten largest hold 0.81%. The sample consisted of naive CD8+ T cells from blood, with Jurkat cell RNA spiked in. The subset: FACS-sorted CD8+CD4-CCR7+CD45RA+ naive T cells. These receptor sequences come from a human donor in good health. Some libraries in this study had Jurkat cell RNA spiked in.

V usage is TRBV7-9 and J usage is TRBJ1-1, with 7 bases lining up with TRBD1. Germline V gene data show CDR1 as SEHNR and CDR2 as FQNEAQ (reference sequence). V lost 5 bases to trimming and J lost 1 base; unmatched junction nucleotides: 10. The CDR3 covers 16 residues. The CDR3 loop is CASSPGGKGSNTEAFF. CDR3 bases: TGTGCCAGCAGCCCAGGGGGAAAAGGTTCGAACACTGAAGCTTTCTTT.

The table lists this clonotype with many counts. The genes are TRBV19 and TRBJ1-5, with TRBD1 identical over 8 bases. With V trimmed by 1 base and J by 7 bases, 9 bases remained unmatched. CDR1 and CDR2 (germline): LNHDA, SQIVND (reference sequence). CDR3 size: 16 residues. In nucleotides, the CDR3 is TGTGCCAGTAGTATAGTGGAGCGGGACAGGCGGCAGCCCCAGCATTTT. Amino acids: CASSIVERDRRQPQHF.

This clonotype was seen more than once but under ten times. This chain's CDR3 is CASSFAAGIYYEQYF. The CDR3, as DNA: TGTGCCAGCAGTTTCGCGGCAGGGATTTACTACGAGCAGTACTTC. J is TRBJ2-7 and V is TRBV27; maybe TRBD1 (5 bases). From germline, CDR1 is MNHEY and CDR2 SMNVEV (reference sequence). The CDR3 extends over 15 amino acids. The V end was cut by 3 bases, the J end by 3 bases, with 15 bases between.

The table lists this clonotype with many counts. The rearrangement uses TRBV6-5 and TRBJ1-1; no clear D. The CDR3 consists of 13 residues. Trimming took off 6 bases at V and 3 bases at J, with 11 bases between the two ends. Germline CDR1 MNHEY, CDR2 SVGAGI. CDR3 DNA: TGTGCCAGCAGCCAGTGGGCCCACACTGAAGCTTTCTTT. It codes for CASSQWAHTEAFF.

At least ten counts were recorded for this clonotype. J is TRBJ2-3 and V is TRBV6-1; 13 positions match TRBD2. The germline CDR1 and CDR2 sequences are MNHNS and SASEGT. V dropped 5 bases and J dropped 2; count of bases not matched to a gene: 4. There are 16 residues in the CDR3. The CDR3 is CASSLLAGGYTDTQYF. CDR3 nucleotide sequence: TGTGCCAGCAGTCTACTAGCGGGAGGGTACACAGATACGCAGTATTTT.

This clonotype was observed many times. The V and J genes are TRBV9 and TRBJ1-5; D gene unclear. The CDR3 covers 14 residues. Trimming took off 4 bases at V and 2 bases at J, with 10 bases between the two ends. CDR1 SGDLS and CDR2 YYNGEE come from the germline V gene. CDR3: CASSSGYGNQPQHF. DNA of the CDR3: TGTGCCAGCAGCTCGGGGTATGGCAATCAGCCCCAGCATTTT.

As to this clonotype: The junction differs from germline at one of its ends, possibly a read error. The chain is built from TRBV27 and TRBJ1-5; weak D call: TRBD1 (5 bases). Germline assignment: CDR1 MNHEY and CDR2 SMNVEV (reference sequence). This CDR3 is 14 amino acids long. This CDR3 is CVSSLSGGGQPQHF. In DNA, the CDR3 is TGTGTCAGCAGTCTCTCCGGGGGAGGTCAGCCCCAGCATTTT.

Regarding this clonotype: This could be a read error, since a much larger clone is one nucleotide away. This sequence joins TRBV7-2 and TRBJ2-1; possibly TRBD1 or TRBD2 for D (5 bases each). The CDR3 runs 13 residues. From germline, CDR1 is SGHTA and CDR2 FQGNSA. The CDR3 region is CASSLGGDFEQSF. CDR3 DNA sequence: TGTGCCAGCAGCTTAGGAGGGGATTTTGAGCAGTCCTTC.

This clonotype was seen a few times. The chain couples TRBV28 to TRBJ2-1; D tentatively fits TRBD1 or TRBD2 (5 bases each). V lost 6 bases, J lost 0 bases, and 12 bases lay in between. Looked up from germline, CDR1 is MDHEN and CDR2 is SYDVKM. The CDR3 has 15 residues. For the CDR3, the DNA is TGTGCCAGCAGCCAATTCGGGGCCTCCTACAATGAGCAGTTCTTC. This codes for CASSQFGASYNEQFF.

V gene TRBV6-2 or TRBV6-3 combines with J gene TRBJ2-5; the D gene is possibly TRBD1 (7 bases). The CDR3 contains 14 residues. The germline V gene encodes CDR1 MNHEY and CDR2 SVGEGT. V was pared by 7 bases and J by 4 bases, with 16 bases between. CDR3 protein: CASTPGGGAETQYF. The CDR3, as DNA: TGTGCCAGCACTCCTGGAGGGGGCGCAGAGACCCAGTACTTC.

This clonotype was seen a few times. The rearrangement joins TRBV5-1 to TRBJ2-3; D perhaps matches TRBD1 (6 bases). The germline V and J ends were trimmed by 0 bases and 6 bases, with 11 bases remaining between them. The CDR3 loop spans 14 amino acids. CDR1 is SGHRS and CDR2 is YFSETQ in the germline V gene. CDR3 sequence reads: CASSLVGQGDTQYF. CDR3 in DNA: TGCGCCAGCAGCTTGGTTGGCCAGGGGGATACGCAGTATTTT.

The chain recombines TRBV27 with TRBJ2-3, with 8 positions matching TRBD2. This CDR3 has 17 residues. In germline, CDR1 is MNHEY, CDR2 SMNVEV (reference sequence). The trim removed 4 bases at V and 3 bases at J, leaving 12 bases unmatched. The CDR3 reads CASSSSRGGGGTDTQYF. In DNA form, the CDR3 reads TGTGCCAGCAGTTCCTCCCGGGGGGGGGGGGGGACAGATACGCAGTATTTT.

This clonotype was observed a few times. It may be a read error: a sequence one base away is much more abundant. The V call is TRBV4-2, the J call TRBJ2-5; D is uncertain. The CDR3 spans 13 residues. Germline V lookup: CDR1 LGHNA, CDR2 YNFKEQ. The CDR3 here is CASGQVIVETQYF. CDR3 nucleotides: TGTGCCAGCGGCCAAGTTATCGTAGAGACCCAGTACTTC.

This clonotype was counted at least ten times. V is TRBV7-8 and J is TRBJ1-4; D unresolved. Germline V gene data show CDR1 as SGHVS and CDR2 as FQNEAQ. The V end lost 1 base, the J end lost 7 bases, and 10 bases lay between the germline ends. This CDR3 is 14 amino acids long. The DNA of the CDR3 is TGTGCCAGCAGCTTAGACCACAGCGGTGAAAAACTGTTTTTT. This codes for CASSLDHSGEKLFF.

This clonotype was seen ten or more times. Here the CDR3 reads CASSLGQGAPYNEQFF. The CDR3 coding sequence is TGCGCCAGCAGCCTGGGACAGGGGGCCCCCTACAATGAGCAGTTCTTC. The chain has TRBV4-1 and TRBJ2-1; TRBD1 aligns across 12 bases. The CDR3 has 16 residues. Trimming removed 4 bases from V and 2 bases from J; junction bases left unmatched: 3. Looked up from germline, CDR1 is MGHRA and CDR2 is YSYEKL.

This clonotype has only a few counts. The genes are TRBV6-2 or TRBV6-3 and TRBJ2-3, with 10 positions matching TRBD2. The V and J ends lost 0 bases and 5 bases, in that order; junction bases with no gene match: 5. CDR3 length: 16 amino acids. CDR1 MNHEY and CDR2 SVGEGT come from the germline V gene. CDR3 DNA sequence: TGTGCCAGCAGTTACTCGGCTAGCGGGGGTGAAGATACGCAGTATTTT. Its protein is CASSYSASGGEDTQYF.

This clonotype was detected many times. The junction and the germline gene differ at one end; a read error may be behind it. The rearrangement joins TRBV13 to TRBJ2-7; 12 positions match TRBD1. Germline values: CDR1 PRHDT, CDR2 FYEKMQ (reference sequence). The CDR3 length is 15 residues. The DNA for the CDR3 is TGCGCCAGCAGCTTGGGACAGGGGGCGCGCTACGAGCAGTACTTC. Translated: CASSLGQGARYEQYF.

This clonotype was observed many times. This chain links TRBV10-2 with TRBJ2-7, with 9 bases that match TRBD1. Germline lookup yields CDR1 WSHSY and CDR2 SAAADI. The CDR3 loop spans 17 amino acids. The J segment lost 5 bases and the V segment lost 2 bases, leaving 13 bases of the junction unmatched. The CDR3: CASSEPVPGQGTNEQYF. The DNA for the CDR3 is TGCGCCAGCAGTGAGCCGGTCCCGGGACAGGGTACCAACGAGCAGTACTTC.

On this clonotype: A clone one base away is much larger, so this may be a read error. The CDR3, as DNA: TGCAGTGCTAGGTGGGACACCGGGGGAACTGAAGCTTCCTTT. Its translation: CSARWDTGGTEASF. This chain connects TRBV20-1 to TRBJ1-1; perhaps TRBD1 as D (6 bases). This CDR3 comprises 14 residues. In germline, CDR1 is DFQATT, CDR2 SNEGSKA (reference sequence).

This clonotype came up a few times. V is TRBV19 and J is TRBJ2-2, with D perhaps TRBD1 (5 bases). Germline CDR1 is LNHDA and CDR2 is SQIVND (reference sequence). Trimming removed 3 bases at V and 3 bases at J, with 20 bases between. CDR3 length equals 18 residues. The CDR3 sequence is CASSILLFRTTDTGELFF. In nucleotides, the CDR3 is TGTGCCAGTAGTATTCTTCTCTTTAGGACAACGGACACCGGGGAGCTGTTTTTT.

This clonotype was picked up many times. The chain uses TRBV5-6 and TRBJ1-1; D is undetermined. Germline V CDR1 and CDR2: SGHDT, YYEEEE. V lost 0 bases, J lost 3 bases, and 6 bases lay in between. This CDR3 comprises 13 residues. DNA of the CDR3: TGTGCCAGCAGCTTGGGTTGGTACACTGAAGCTTTCTTT. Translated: CASSLGWYTEAFF.

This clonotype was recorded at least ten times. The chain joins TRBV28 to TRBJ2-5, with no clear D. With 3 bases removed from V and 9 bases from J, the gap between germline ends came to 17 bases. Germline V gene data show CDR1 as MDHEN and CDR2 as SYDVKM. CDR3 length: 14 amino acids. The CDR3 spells CASSFSRVGLAQYF. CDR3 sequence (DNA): TGTGCCAGCAGTTTTAGTAGAGTCGGGTTGGCCCAGTACTTC.

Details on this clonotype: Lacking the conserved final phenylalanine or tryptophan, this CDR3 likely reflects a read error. The CDR3 reads CASNELQGALGYTS. The CDR3 coding sequence is TGTGCCAGCAACGAACTTCAGGGGGCGCTTGGCTACACCTCC. V is TRBV7-9 and J is TRBJ1-2; TRBD1 agrees at 8 bases. V lost 7 bases and J lost 7; bases outside the gene matches: 11. The CDR3 is made up of 14 amino acids. Germline-derived CDR1 and CDR2 are SEHNR and FQNEAQ (reference sequence).

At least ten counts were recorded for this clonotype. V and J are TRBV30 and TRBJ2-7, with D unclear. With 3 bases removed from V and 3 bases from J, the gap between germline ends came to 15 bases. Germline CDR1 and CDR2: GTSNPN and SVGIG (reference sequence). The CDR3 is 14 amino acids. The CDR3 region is CAWSGTPTHYEQYF. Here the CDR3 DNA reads TGTGCCTGGAGCGGAACACCCACCCACTACGAGCAGTACTTC.

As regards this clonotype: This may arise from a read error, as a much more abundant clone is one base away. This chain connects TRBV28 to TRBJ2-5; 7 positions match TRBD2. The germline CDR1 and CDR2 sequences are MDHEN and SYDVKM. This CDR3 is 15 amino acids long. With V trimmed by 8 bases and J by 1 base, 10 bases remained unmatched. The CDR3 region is CASGQERDSQETQYF. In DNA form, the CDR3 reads TGTGCCAGCGGACAAGAGCGGGATTCCCAAGAGACCCAGTACTTC.

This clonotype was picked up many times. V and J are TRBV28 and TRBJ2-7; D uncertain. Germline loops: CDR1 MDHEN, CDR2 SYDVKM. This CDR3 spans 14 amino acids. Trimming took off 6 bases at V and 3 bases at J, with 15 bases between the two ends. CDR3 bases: TGTGCCAGCAGAAAAGTCCGGTACGGCTACGAGCAGTACTTC. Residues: CASRKVRYGYEQYF.

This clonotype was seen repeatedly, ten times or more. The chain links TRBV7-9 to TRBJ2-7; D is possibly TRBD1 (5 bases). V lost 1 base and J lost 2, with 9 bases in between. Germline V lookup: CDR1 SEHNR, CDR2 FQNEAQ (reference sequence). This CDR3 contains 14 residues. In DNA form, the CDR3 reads TGTGCCAGCAGCTTAGATCGCAGGGCCTACGAGCAGTACTTC. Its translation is CASSLDRRAYEQYF.

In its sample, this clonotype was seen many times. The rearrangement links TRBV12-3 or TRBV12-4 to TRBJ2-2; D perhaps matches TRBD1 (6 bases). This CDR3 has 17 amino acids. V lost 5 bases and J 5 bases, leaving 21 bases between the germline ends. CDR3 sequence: CASSPRGQPLGTGELFF. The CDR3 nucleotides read TGTGCCAGCAGTCCACGAGGACAGCCGCTGGGTACCGGGGAGCTGTTTTTT.